This T cell receptor (beta chain) stems from a study of cytomegalovirus exposure and HLA in healthy donors. Losses at the gene ends were 8 bases for V and 5 bases for J; bases not matched to a gene: 9. Germline loops: CDR1 MDHEN, CDR2 SYDVKM. The CDR3 consists of 14 residues. 13 Jbeta primers and 60 Vbeta primers were used for the PCR. TCRdb's copy holds only in-frame clones and misses some; the assay was immunoSEQ multiplex PCR. The sample lists 95,000 to 100,000 clones; 65% to 80% were seen once. This clonotype was obtained from a man aged 35 to 55 in good health and CMV-seropositive. Sequencing was done on a sample of PBMCs. The chain carries TRBV28 and TRBJ2-5, with 9 bases that match TRBD2. CDR3 coding DNA: TGTGCCAGCCGACGCGGGAGGGCCGCGGAGACCCAGTACTTC. Its protein is CASRRGRAAETQYF.